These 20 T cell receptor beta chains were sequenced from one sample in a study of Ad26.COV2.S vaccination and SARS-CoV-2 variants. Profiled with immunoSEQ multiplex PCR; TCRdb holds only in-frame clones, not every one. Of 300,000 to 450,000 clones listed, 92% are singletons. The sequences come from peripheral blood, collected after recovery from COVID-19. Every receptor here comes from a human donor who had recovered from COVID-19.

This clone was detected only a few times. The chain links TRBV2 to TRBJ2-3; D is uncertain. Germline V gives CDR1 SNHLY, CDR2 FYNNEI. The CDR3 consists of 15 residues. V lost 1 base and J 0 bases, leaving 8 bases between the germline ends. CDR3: CASSEGPASTDTQYF. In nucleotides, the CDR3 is TGTGCCAGCAGTGAAGGGCCGGCTAGCACAGATACGCAGTATTTT.

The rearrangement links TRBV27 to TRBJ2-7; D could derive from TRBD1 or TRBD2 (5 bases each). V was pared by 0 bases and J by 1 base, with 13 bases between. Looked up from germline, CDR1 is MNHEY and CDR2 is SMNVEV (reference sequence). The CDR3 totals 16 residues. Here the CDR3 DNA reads TGTGCCAGCAGTTTATCGTGGGGGACGACATCCTACGAGCAGTACTTC. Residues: CASSLSWGTTSYEQYF.

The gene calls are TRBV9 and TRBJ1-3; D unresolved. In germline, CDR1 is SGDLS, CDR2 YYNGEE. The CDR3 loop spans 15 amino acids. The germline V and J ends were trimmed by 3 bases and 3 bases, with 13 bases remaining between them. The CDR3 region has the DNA TGTGCCAGCAGCGCCATGCCCCACGATGGAAACACCATATATTTT. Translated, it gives CASSAMPHDGNTIYF.

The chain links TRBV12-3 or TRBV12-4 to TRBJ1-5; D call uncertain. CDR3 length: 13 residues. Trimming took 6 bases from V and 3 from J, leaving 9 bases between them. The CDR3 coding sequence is TGTGCCAGCAGCCCTCGTAACAATCAGCCCCAGCATTTT. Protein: CASSPRNNQPQHF.

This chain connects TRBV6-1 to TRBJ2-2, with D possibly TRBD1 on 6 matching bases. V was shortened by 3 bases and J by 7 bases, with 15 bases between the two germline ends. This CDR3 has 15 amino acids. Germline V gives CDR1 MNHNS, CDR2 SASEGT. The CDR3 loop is CASSDDLGGGGELFF. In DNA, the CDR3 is TGTGCCAGCAGTGACGATCTAGGGGGTGGCGGGGAGCTGTTTTTT.

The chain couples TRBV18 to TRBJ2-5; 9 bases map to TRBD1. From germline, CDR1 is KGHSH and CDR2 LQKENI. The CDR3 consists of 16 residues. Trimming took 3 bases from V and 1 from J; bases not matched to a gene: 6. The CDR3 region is CASSPINRGPQETQYF. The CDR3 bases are TGTGCCAGCTCACCGATAAACAGGGGGCCCCAAGAGACCCAGTACTTC.

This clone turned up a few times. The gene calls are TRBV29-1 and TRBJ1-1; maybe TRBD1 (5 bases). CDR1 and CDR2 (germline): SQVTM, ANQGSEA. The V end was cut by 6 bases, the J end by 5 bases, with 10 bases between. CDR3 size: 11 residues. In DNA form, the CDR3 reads TGCAGCGTCAGGGAAATGACTGAAGCTTTCTTT. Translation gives CSVREMTEAFF.

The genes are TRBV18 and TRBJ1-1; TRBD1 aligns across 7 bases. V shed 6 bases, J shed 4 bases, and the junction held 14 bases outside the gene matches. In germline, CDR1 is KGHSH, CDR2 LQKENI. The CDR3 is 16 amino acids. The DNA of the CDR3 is TGTGCCAGCTCGCTCCAGGAAACAGGGGCGGGCACTGAAGCTTTCTTT. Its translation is CASSLQETGAGTEAFF.

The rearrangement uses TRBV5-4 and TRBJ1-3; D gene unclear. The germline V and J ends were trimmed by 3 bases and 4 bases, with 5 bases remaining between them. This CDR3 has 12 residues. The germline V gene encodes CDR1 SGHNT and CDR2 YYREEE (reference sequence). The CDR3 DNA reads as TGTGCCAGCAGCTCCCAGGGAAACACCATATATTTT. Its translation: CASSSQGNTIYF. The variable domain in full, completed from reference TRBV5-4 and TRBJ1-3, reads ETGVTQSPTHLIKTRGQQVTLRCSSQSGHNTVSWYQQALGQGPQFIFQYYREEENGRGNFPPRFSGLQFPNYSSELNVNALELDDSALYLCASSSQGNTIYFGEGSWLTVV.

The CDR3 loop reads CASSQRAYQETQYF. DNA of the CDR3: TGTGCCAGCAGCCAAAGGGCTTACCAAGAGACCCAGTACTTC. The chain is built from TRBV3-1 (or the pseudogene TRBV3-2) and TRBJ2-5; D is ambiguous. Germline CDR1 and CDR2: LGHDT and YNNKEL (reference sequence). The CDR3 loop spans 14 amino acids. V was clipped by 2 bases and J by 0 bases, with 7 bases between them.

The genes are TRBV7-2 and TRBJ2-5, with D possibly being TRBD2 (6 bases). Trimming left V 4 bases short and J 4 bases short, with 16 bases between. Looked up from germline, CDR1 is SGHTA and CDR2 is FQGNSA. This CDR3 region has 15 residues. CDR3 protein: CASSWGTLITETQYF. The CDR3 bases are TGTGCCAGCAGCTGGGGGACTTTAATAACAGAGACCCAGTACTTC.

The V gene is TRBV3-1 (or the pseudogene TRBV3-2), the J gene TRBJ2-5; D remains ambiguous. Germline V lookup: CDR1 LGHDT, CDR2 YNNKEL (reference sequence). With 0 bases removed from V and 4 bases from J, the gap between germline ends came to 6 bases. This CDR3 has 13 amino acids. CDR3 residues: CASSQDSGETQYF. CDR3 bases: TGTGCCAGCAGCCAAGATTCGGGAGAGACCCAGTACTTC.

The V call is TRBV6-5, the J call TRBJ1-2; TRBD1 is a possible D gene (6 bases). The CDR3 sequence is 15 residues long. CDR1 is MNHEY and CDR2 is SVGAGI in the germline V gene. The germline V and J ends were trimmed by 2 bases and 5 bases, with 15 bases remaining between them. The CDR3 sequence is CASSYDSVGGYGYTF. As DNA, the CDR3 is TGTGCCAGCAGTTACGATAGTGTAGGGGGGTATGGCTACACCTTC.

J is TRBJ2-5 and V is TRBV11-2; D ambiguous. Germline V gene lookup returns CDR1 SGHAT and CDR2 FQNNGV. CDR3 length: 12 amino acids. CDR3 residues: CVRGPIQETQYF. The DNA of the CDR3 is TGTGTCCGTGGGCCGATCCAAGAGACCCAGTACTTC.

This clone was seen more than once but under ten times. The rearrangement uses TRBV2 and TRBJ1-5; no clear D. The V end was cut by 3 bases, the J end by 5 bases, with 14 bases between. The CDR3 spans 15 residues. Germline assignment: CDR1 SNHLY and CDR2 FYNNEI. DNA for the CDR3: TGTGCCAGCAGTGACCAGGAGGGCTCCTATCAGCCCCAGCATTTT. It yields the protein CASSDQEGSYQPQHF.

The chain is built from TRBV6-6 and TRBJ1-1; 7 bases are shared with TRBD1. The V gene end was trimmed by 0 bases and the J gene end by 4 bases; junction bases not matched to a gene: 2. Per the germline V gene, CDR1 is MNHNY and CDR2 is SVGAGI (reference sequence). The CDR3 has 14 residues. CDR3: CASSYSTGATEAFF. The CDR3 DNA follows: TGTGCCAGCAGTTACTCTACAGGGGCCACTGAAGCTTTCTTT.

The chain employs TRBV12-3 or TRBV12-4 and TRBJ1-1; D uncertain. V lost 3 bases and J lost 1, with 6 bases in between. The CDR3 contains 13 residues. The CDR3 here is CASSFAGNTEAFF. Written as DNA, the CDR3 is TGTGCCAGCAGTTTTGCGGGGAACACTGAAGCTTTCTTT.

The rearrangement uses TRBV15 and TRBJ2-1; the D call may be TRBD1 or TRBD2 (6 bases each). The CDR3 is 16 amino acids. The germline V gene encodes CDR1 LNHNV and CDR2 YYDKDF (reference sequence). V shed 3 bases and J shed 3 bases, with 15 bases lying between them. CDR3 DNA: TGTGCCACCAGCAGGGGGGGCAGCCCCTACTACAATGAGCAGTTCTTC. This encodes CATSRGGSPYYNEQFF.

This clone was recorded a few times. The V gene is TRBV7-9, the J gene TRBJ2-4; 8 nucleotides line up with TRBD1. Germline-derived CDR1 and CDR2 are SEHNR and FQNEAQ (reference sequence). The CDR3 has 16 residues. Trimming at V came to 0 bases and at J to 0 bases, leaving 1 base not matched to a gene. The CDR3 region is CASSLATGVAKNIQYF. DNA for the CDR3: TGTGCCAGCAGCTTAGCGACAGGGGTAGCCAAAAACATTCAGTACTTC.

The CDR3 nucleotides are TGTGCCAGCAGCGTATTTCACCCCGGGAGCTCCTATAATTCACCCCTCCACTTT. This encodes CASSVFHPGSSYNSPLHF. V gene TRBV7-2 combines with J gene TRBJ1-6; D unresolved. Trimming stripped 5 bases from V and 0 bases from J, with 17 bases between. The CDR3 spans 18 residues. Per germline, CDR1 SGHTA and CDR2 FQGNSA.